This entry features one T cell receptor (beta chain) sequence. The antigen is not known. The germline CDR1 and CDR2 sequences are MNHEY and SVGAGI. The CDR3 consists of 15 residues. Trimming left V 0 bases short and J 4 bases short, with 10 bases between. A history of autoimmune disease or systemic immunosuppression excluded patients. The sample comes from a study of OX40 agonist ivuxolimab in advanced cancers. TCRdb's copy holds only in-frame clones and misses some; the assay was immunoSEQ multiplex PCR. The sample lists approximately 82,000 clones, around 85% occurring once. Study-level points and caveats: The authors did not determine the antigen specificity of the expanded peripheral T cells.

The chain is built from TRBV6-5 and TRBJ2-1; weak D call: TRBD1 (6 bases). The sequence came from an adult with an advanced solid tumor such as melanoma, head and neck, liver or kidney cancer. Specimen: CD4+ or CD8+ T cells sorted from blood, collected in a trial of the OX40 agonist ivuxolimab. The CDR3 DNA reads TGTGCCAGCAGTTACTCCCCGGGACAATACAATGAGCAGTTCTTC. Its translation: CASSYSPGQYNEQFF.